Listed below are T cell receptor beta chains from one sample, sequenced in a study of shared clonotypes between healthy human individuals. Using immunoSEQ multiplex PCR, the repertoire was profiled, and TCRdb retains in-frame clones only, with some absent. Of 2 million to 2.5 million clones detected, over 85% appear once; the ten largest clones hold 0.36%. The sequenced material came from naive CD4+ T cells from PBMCs. The receptors were gathered from a man aged 18 to 29 in good health. Some clones in this sample may be carry-over from other donors' samples. The CDR3 runs from the conserved cysteine through the conserved F or W. The D gene is left open where the match is weak. Expanded clones are given a class, and other clones once, few, many or no size at all.

V gene	D gene	J gene	clone size	CDR3 DNA	CDR3 protein
TRBV7-2	TRBD2	TRBJ2-5	NA	TGTGCCAGCAGACCCGGGACTAGCGGCCAAGAGACCCAGTACTTC	CASRPGTSGQETQYF
TRBV29-1	NA	TRBJ2-1	NA	TGCAGCGTCCTTGGGACCGCGAGCTCCTACAATGAGCAGTTCTTC	CSVLGTASSYNEQFF
TRBV5-1	TRBD2	TRBJ2-5	NA	TGCGCCAGCAGCTTGTTGGGACTAGCGGGTCAAGAGACCCAGTACTTC	CASSLLGLAGQETQYF
TRBV9	NA	TRBJ2-3	NA	TGTGCCAGTTCTGCCACAGATACGCAGTATTTT	CASSATDTQYF
TRBV7-2	TRBD2	TRBJ2-1	once	TGTGCCAGCAGCCCCCGGGATGCTAGCGGGAGGGCCTACAATGAGCAGTTCTTC	CASSPRDASGRAYNEQFF
TRBV6-5	NA	TRBJ2-1	NA	TGTGCCAGCAAAGCGGACTCCTACAATGAGCAGTTCTTC	CASKADSYNEQFF
TRBV28	NA	TRBJ2-6	NA	TGTGCCAGCAGGCAGGACAGGGCCAACGTCCTGACTTTC	CASRQDRANVLTF
TRBV9	NA	TRBJ2-4	NA	TGTGCCAGCAGCGTAGAGGGCAACACTCTGGGCAAAAACATTCAGTACTTC	CASSVEGNTLGKNIQYF
TRBV30	NA	TRBJ2-5	NA	TGTGCCTGGAGTCATGGGGCGATCGAGACCCAGTACTTC	CAWSHGAIETQYF
TRBV5-5	NA	TRBJ2-3	NA	TGTGCCAGCAGCTTCAGTGGGGGAGATACGCAGTATTTT	CASSFSGGDTQYF
TRBV11-2	NA	TRBJ2-1	NA	TGTGCCAGCAGCCAGACTGTTAGCTCCTACAATGAGCAGTTCTTC	CASSQTVSSYNEQFF
TRBV28	NA	TRBJ2-2	NA	TGTGCCAGCAGGGGTGCGCCCAACACCGGGGAGCTGTTTTTT	CASRGAPNTGELFF
TRBV2	NA	TRBJ1-5	NA	TGTGCCAGCAGTGCCAGCGGGGACCATCAGCCCCAGCATTTT	CASSASGDHQPQHF
TRBV7-8	NA	TRBJ1-5	NA	TGTGCCAGCAGCTTACTCCTTCTTGGTAGCAATCAGCCCCAGCATTTT	CASSLLLLGSNQPQHF
TRBV28	NA	TRBJ1-1	NA	TGTGCCAGCGGGGCTCTGACAGGTCTGAACACTGAAGCTTTCTTT	CASGALTGLNTEAFF
TRBV6-5	TRBD1	TRBJ1-2	NA	TGTGCCAGCAGTTACGACGACAGGGGCGGCTACACCTTC	CASSYDDRGGYTF
TRBV30	NA	TRBJ1-5	NA	TGTGCCTGGAGTGTACGTTGGAATCAGCCCCAGCATTTT	CAWSVRWNQPQHF
TRBV7-8	NA	TRBJ1-1	NA	TGTGCCAGCAGGCCACGGCGGGACACTGAAGCTTTCTTT	CASRPRRDTEAFF
TRBV23-1	NA	TRBJ2-7	NA	TGCGCCAGCAGTCAATCTGAGTCACAGGGCGACTACGAGCAGTACTTC	CASSQSESQGDYEQYF
TRBV6-4	NA	TRBJ1-1	NA	TGTGCCAGCAGTTACACAGAGAACACTGAAGCTTTCTTT	CASSYTENTEAFF
TRBV6-6	NA	TRBJ2-7	NA	TGTGCCAGCAGTTACTCGTCGGCCTTCTCCTACGAGCAGTACTTC	CASSYSSAFSYEQYF
TRBV5-1	NA	TRBJ2-5	once	TGCGCCAGCAGCTTGTCCCAGGGAACTCAAGAGACCCAGTACTTC	CASSLSQGTQETQYF
TRBV18	TRBD2	TRBJ2-3	NA	TGTGCCAGCTCACTGACTAGCGGGAGTTCGGATACGCAGTATTTT	CASSLTSGSSDTQYF
TRBV2	NA	TRBJ1-4	NA	TGTGCCAGCCGCCGTTCAGGGGCCGATGAAAAACTGTTTTTT	CASRRSGADEKLFF
TRBV25-1	TRBD1	TRBJ2-7	NA	TGTGCCAGCAGTGCGACAGGGGGCGCGTACGAGCAGTACTTC	CASSATGGAYEQYF
TRBV28	NA	TRBJ2-1	NA	TGTGCCAGCAGGGGACTGGGGGCGGTGGGGTACAATGAGCAGTTCTTC	CASRGLGAVGYNEQFF
TRBV7-9	TRBD2	TRBJ2-7	NA	TGTGCCAGCAGCTTTTTGACGGGAGGGTACGAGCAGTACTTC	CASSFLTGGYEQYF
TRBV9	TRBD1	TRBJ2-5	NA	TGTGCCAGCAGCGTAGCGACAGGGAGAGGCTCGGGGCAAGAGACCCAGTACTTC	CASSVATGRGSGQETQYF